This T cell receptor beta chain appears in the sequencing data of a study of T and B cells in COVID-19 patients. In regard to this clonotype: With a much larger clone just one base away, this may be a read error.

TRB rearrangements were amplified by multiplex PCR with BIOMED2 TRB-A/B primers. One entry per CDR3 protein, called by TCRdb with MiXCR from the multiplex PCR reads. The table shows about 7,000 distinct CDR3 sequences, with about a third occurring only once. Blood genomic DNA input for TRB amplification was about 250-550 ng. The V and J ends lost 2 bases and 5 bases respectively, with 19 bases between them. Germline V gene lookup returns CDR1 SGHNT and CDR2 YYREEE (reference sequence). The length of the CDR3 is 16 residues. The rearrangement joins TRBV5-4 to TRBJ2-5, with D perhaps matching TRBD1 (6 bases). The sample comprised blood. This receptor was identified in a human donor with active COVID-19. CDR3 nucleotide sequence: TGTGCCAGCAGCTTACGAGGACAGACCCCGAGTGAGACCCAGTACTTC. It encodes CASSLRGQTPSETQYF.